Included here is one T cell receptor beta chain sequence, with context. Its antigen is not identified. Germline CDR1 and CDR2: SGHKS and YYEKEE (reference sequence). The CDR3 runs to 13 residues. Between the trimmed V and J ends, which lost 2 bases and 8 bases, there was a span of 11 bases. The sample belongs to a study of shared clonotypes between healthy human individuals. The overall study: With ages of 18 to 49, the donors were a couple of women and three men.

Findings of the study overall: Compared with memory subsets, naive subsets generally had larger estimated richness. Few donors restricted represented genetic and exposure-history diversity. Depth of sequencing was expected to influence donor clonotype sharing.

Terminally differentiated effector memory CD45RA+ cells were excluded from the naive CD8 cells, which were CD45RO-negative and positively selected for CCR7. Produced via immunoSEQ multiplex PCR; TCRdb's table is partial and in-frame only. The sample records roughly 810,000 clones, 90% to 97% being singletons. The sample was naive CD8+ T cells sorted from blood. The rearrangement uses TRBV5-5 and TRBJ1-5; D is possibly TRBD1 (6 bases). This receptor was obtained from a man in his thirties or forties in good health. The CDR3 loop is CASSFRGGEPQHF. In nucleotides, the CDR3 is TGTGCCAGCAGCTTTAGAGGGGGAGAGCCCCAGCATTTT. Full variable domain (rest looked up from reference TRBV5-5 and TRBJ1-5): DAGVTQSPTHLIKTRGQQVTLRCSPISGHKSVSWYQQVLGQGPQFIFQYYEKEERGRGNFPDRFSARQFPNYSSELNVNALLLGDSALYLCASSFRGGEPQHFGDGTRLSIL.